Listed below are T cell receptor beta chains from one sample, sequenced in a study of beta chain features in type 1 diabetes. Repertoires were generated with immunoSEQ multiplex PCR, while TCRdb's copy carries only in-frame clones and drops some. This table has around 280,000 clones, approximately 16% appearing once. The specimen was naive CD4+ T cells from blood. The receptor set was obtained from a young man with type 1 diabetes. Both conserved end residues are part of each CDR3. Each record gives: D gene, CDR3 length, V gene, J gene, clone size, CDR3 DNA, CDR3 protein. D genes are given only for firm matches. Clone size, where shown, is once, few, many, or a class for clones that have expanded.

>TRBD1|14|TRBV30|TRBJ1-5|NA
TGTGCCTGGAGTGACAGGGGGGTGCATCAGCCCCAGCATTTT
CAWSDRGVHQPQHF
>NA|13|TRBV27|TRBJ1-2|NA
TGTGCCAGCAGTTTATTTCGGGATAATGGCTACACCTTC
CASSLFRDNGYTF
>TRBD1|15|TRBV27|TRBJ2-7|NA
TGTGCCAGCAGTTTAACCGAGACAGGGAACCACGAGCAGTACTTC
CASSLTETGNHEQYF
>NA|14|TRBV5-1|TRBJ1-3|few
TGCGCCAGCAGCCCTAACAGGGCGACAAACACCATATATTTT
CASSPNRATNTIYF
>TRBD2|16|TRBV5-1|TRBJ2-1|NA
TGCGCCAGCAGCCCAACTAGCGGGAGGGTGGGCAATGAGCAGTTCTTC
CASSPTSGRVGNEQFF
>NA|13|TRBV27|TRBJ1-5|NA
TGTGCCAGCAGTTCGTATAGCAATCAGCCCCAGCATTTT
CASSSYSNQPQHF
>TRBD2|18|TRBV13|TRBJ2-1|NA
TGTGCCAGCAGCTTAGTATCGGGAGGGTCCTTTGCCTACAATGAGCAGTTCTTC
CASSLVSGGSFAYNEQFF
>TRBD1|15|TRBV28|TRBJ1-2|NA
TGTGCCAGCAGTACAACCGGGACAGGGCTAGGAGGCTACACCTTC
CASSTTGTGLGGYTF
>NA|14|TRBV18|TRBJ2-7|few
TGTGCCAGCTCACCATCCGTAGGAGGGTACGAGCAGTACTTC
CASSPSVGGYEQYF
>NA|15|TRBV9|TRBJ2-1|few
TGTGCCAGCAGCACTGGGGACTTGGACTACAATGAGCAGTTCTTC
CASSTGDLDYNEQFF
>TRBD2|15|TRBV28|TRBJ2-1|NA
TGTGCCAGCAGACCAGCGGGGGAGAACTACAATGAGCAGTTCTTC
CASRPAGENYNEQFF
>NA|15|TRBV28|TRBJ2-7|NA
TGTGCCAGCAGCTCATCGGGGGCGGGAGACTACGAGCAGTACTTC
CASSSSGAGDYEQYF
>TRBD1|15|TRBV29-1|TRBJ2-7|NA
TGCAGCGTTGATGGTAGACAGGGGACGGACTACGAGCAGTACTTC
CSVDGRQGTDYEQYF
>NA|16|TRBV7-9|TRBJ1-2|NA
TGTGCCAGCAGCCCAGTAGGGCGGGGGGCCGGTTATGGCTACACCTTC
CASSPVGRGAGYGYTF
>TRBD1|13|TRBV5-1|TRBJ2-7|NA
TGCGCCAGCAGCCAGGACAGGGTTCGGGAGCAGTACTTC
CASSQDRVREQYF
>TRBD2|14|TRBV30|TRBJ2-1|few
TGTGCCTGGAGTGGAGCGGGGGGGGTCCATGAGCAGTTCTTC
CAWSGAGGVHEQFF
>TRBD2|15|TRBV6-5|TRBJ2-7|few
TGTGCCAGCCGAGGAGGGACTAGCGGCACCTACGAGCAGTACTTC
CASRGGTSGTYEQYF
>NA|13|TRBV5-1|TRBJ1-1|few
TGCGCCAGCAGCTACACCGGGGACACTGAAGCTTTCTTT
CASSYTGDTEAFF
>NA|12|TRBV27|TRBJ1-1|few
TGTGCCAGCAGTTCCAGGGTGGGCGAAGCTTTCTTT
CASSSRVGEAFF
>NA|13|TRBV10-3|TRBJ1-3|NA
TGTGCCATCAGTGGAGGGTCTGGAAACACCATATATTTT
CAISGGSGNTIYF
>TRBD1|13|TRBV19|TRBJ1-2|NA
TGTGCCAGTACTCGGGACAGAAACTATGGCTACACCTTC
CASTRDRNYGYTF
>NA|14|TRBV19|TRBJ2-7|few
TGTGCCAGTAGTATAGATAGTTCCTCCTACGAGCAGTACTTC
CASSIDSSSYEQYF
>TRBD1|15|TRBV6-6|TRBJ2-5|few
TGTGCCAGCAGCTCCACTTACAGGGGGAGGGAGACCCAGTACTTC
CASSSTYRGRETQYF
>NA|13|TRBV6-6|TRBJ2-7|few
TGTGCCAGCTGGGGCCAGGGGCCCCACGAGCAGTACTTC
CASWGQGPHEQYF
>TRBD1|13|TRBV29-1|TRBJ2-5|few
TGCAGCGTCGGGACAGAAGACCCATGGACCCAGTACTTC
CSVGTEDPWTQYF
>NA|15|TRBV25-1|TRBJ1-6|few
TGTGCCAGCAGTGGACTGGAACCCACTAATTCACCCCTCCACTTT
CASSGLEPTNSPLHF
>NA|14|TRBV2|TRBJ1-5|few
TGTGCCAGCCACGAAACAGGGCCTAATCAGCCCCAGCATTTT
CASHETGPNQPQHF
>TRBD1|16|TRBV10-3|TRBJ2-7|NA
TGTGCCATCAGTGAGGACAGGGGGACCCCGGGGTACGAGCAGTACTTC
CAISEDRGTPGYEQYF
>TRBD1|14|TRBV5-6|TRBJ2-5|few
TGTGCCAGCAGCCCAGGACAGGGCCAAGAGACCCAGTACTTC
CASSPGQGQETQYF
>TRBD2|14|TRBV28|TRBJ2-3|NA
TGTGCCAGCAAAAGCGGGGGGGCCGAAGATACGCAGTATTTT
CASKSGGAEDTQYF
>TRBD1|14|TRBV6-6|TRBJ2-7|NA
TGTGCCAGCAGCCCGGGACAGCCCCCCTACGAGCAGTACTTC
CASSPGQPPYEQYF
>NA|14|TRBV19|TRBJ1-5|few
TGTGCCAGTAGTATACAGGGGAAAAATCAGCCCCAGCATTTT
CASSIQGKNQPQHF
>TRBD2|15|TRBV27|TRBJ2-7|NA
TGTGCCAGCAGTTTAGAGGCGGGAGGGCCGTACGAGCAGTACTTC
CASSLEAGGPYEQYF
>NA|15|TRBV18|TRBJ1-5|NA
TGTGCCAGCTCACGTCGCGATTCTAGCAATCAGCCCCAGCATTTT
CASSRRDSSNQPQHF
>TRBD1|15|TRBV7-2|TRBJ1-1|NA
TGTGCCAGCGGCACCTACAGGGGCCCCAACACTGAAGCTTTCTTT
CASGTYRGPNTEAFF
>NA|17|TRBV30|TRBJ2-6|few
TGTGCCTGGAGTGTTACGGGACTGATGCCTGGGGCCAACGTCCTGACTTTC
CAWSVTGLMPGANVLTF
>TRBD1|14|TRBV7-2|TRBJ2-1|NA
TGTGCCAGCAGCTTGGGACAGGGGGCCGAGGAGCAGTTCTTC
CASSLGQGAEEQFF
>NA|12|TRBV30|TRBJ2-1|NA
TGTGCCTGGAGTGGAGATGTCAATGAGCAGTTCTTC
CAWSGDVNEQFF
>NA|15|TRBV6-1|TRBJ2-5|NA
TGTGCCAGCAGTGATAAGCAGATCTTAGCAGAGACCCAGTACTTC
CASSDKQILAETQYF